The 29 T cell receptor beta chains below were found in one sample sequenced in a study of T cell responses to AZD1222 COVID-19 vaccine. Profiling relied on immunoSEQ multiplex PCR, and the TCRdb table lists in-frame clones only, not all of them. The sample consists of 90,000 to 150,000 clones, 85% to 90% of them appearing once. This specimen consisted of peripheral blood, obtained on day 0 of AZD1222 vaccination. The receptors come from an adult in good health.

This chain uses TRBV11-3 with TRBJ2-7; a possible D gene is TRBD2 (6 bases). Trimming removed 1 base at V and 5 bases at J, with 12 bases between. CDR3 length: 14 residues. Looked up from germline, CDR1 is SGHNT and CDR2 is YENEEA. CDR3 DNA sequence: TGTGCCAGCAGCTTAGGACCGGGAGCGGACGAGCAGTACTTC. As protein: CASSLGPGADEQYF.

Worth noting for this clone: Different DNA sequences within this sample yield the same CDR3. This rearrangement joins TRBV19 to TRBJ1-5, with TRBD1 as a possible D gene (5 bases). Germline V gives CDR1 LNHDA, CDR2 SQIVND (reference sequence). V was clipped by 0 bases and J by 4 bases, with 7 bases between them. CDR3 size: 14 residues. The CDR3 DNA follows: TGTGCCAGTAGTATAGATCGGGGGAATCAGCCCCAGCATTTT. This encodes CASSIDRGNQPQHF.

The chain carries TRBV7-8 and TRBJ2-6; D tentatively fits TRBD1 or TRBD2 (5 bases each). The CDR3 sequence is 17 residues long. CDR1 SGHVS and CDR2 FQNEAQ come from the germline V gene. V was trimmed by 5 bases and J by 0 bases, leaving 14 bases between them. This chain's CDR3 is CASSHRTGRSGANVLTF. In DNA form, the CDR3 reads TGTGCCAGCAGCCATAGGACGGGACGCTCTGGGGCCAACGTCCTGACTTTC.

This sequence joins TRBV18 and TRBJ1-2; 8 bases match TRBD1. Looked up from germline, CDR1 is KGHSH and CDR2 is LQKENI. CDR3 length: 15 amino acids. V trimming: 4 bases; J trimming: 7 bases; junction bases outside the gene matches: 11. CDR3: CASSLGQGAFFGYTF. The CDR3 DNA is TGTGCCAGCTCACTAGGACAGGGAGCCTTTTTTGGCTACACCTTC.

The chain couples TRBV7-8 to TRBJ1-4, with 12 nucleotides matching TRBD1. V was pared by 5 bases and J by 3 bases, with 7 bases of the junction left unmatched. Germline assignment: CDR1 SGHVS and CDR2 FQNEAQ. The CDR3 covers 17 residues. The CDR3 DNA reads as TGTGCCAGCAGCATAAGGGACAGGGGGCAAGCTAATGAAAAACTGTTTTTT. Protein: CASSIRDRGQANEKLFF.

The chain recombines TRBV11-2 with TRBJ2-3; 10 nucleotides agree with TRBD2. This CDR3 comprises 16 residues. Trimming cost V 6 bases and J 3 bases; bases outside gene matches: 9. Germline V gene data show CDR1 as SGHAT and CDR2 as FQNNGV. Here the CDR3 DNA reads TGTGCCAGCAGTCCCAGCGGGAGGGCCAGGACAGATACGCAGTATTTT. Amino acids: CASSPSGRARTDTQYF.

The sample holds a few counts of this clone. The J gene is TRBJ2-7, the V gene TRBV19; 8 nucleotides align to TRBD1. CDR3 length: 12 residues. From germline, CDR1 is LNHDA and CDR2 SQIVND (reference sequence). After removal of 6 bases from V and 6 bases from J, the junction contained 4 bases not matched to a gene. CDR3 residues: CASSLQGGEQYF. The CDR3 nucleotides are TGTGCCAGTAGCCTACAGGGGGGCGAGCAGTACTTC.

There are a few counts of this clone. The chain recombines TRBV30 with TRBJ1-2; D uncertain. This CDR3 region has 12 residues. The germline gives CDR1 GTSNPN, CDR2 SVGIG (reference sequence). Trimming took 3 bases from V and 4 from J, leaving 9 bases between them. The CDR3 DNA follows: TGTGCCTGGAGAAACGAAATCTATGGCTACACCTTC. It specifies CAWRNEIYGYTF.

The chain joins TRBV4-1 to TRBJ2-1, with 7 bases lining up with TRBD2. Germline V gene sequence: CDR1 MGHRA, CDR2 YSYEKL. The CDR3 has 16 amino acids. V lost 4 bases, J lost 12 bases, and 18 bases stayed unmatched. The CDR3 loop reads CASSPLPRGREEGQFF. The CDR3 nucleotides read TGCGCCAGCAGCCCGCTTCCCCGGGGACGGGAGGAGGGGCAGTTCTTC.

This chain links TRBV28 with TRBJ1-4; a weak D match, TRBD1 (5 bases). V lost 4 bases and J lost 4, with 13 bases in between. The germline CDR1 and CDR2 sequences are MDHEN and SYDVKM. The CDR3 contains 15 residues. The CDR3: CASSSAGGGNEKLFF. The CDR3 region has the DNA TGTGCCAGCAGTTCTGCGGGGGGTGGTAATGAAAAACTGTTTTTT. Supplemented by reference TRBV28 and TRBJ1-4, the full variable domain reads DVKVTQSSRYLVKRTGEKVFLECVQDMDHENMFWYRQDPGLGLRLIYFSYDVKMKEKGDIPEGYSVSREKKERFSLILESASTNQTSMYLCASSSAGGGNEKLFFGSGTQLSVL.

This rearrangement joins TRBV7-8 to TRBJ2-3; 11 nucleotides match TRBD2. Trimming removed 2 bases from V and 2 bases from J; junction bases left unmatched: 9. CDR1 is SGHVS, CDR2 FQNEAQ, per germline. CDR3 length: 18 amino acids. CDR3 in amino acids: CASSLKLTGLAATDTQYF. The CDR3 region has the DNA TGTGCCAGCAGCTTAAAGCTAACGGGACTAGCGGCCACAGATACGCAGTATTTT.

The V and J genes are TRBV6-6 and TRBJ2-1; D possibly corresponds to TRBD1 (5 bases). V gave up 4 bases and J gave up 4 bases, with 5 bases separating them. Germline V gene sequence: CDR1 MNHNY, CDR2 SVGAGI (reference sequence). The CDR3 runs 12 residues. The CDR3 sequence: CASSSGYNEQFF. The CDR3 DNA is TGTGCCAGCAGTTCAGGGTACAATGAGCAGTTCTTC.

V usage is TRBV5-1 and J usage is TRBJ1-3; 7 bases map to TRBD1. Germline trimming cut 0 bases from V and 0 bases from J; bases unmatched to any gene: 3. This CDR3 contains 16 residues. Germline assignment: CDR1 SGHRS and CDR2 YFSETQ. CDR3 nucleotides: TGCGCCAGCAGCTTGGGTGGGACAGCCTCTGGAAACACCATATATTTT. Its protein is CASSLGGTASGNTIYF.

The chain is built from TRBV19 and TRBJ2-3, with D perhaps TRBD1 (6 bases). V dropped 3 bases and J dropped 6 bases, with 10 bases sitting between them. This CDR3 spans 13 amino acids. The germline CDR1 and CDR2 sequences are LNHDA and SQIVND (reference sequence). The chain's CDR3 is CASSITGSDTQYF. Here the CDR3 DNA reads TGTGCCAGTAGTATCACAGGGTCGGATACGCAGTATTTT. Supplemented by reference TRBV19 and TRBJ2-3, the full variable domain reads DGGITQSPKYLFRKEGQNVTLSCEQNLNHDAMYWYRQDPGQGLRLIYYSQIVNDFQKGDIAEGYSVSREKKESFPLTVTSAQKNPTAFYLCASSITGSDTQYFGPGTRLTVL.

A single count supports this clone. The chain links TRBV7-8 to TRBJ2-3; 9 positions agree with TRBD2. Germline V gene sequence: CDR1 SGHVS, CDR2 FQNEAQ. The CDR3 runs to 18 residues. The V segment lost 0 bases and the J segment 0 bases; nucleotides outside the gene matches: 7. CDR3 protein: CASSLAQLAGVSTDTQYF. DNA of the CDR3: TGTGCCAGCAGCTTAGCTCAGTTAGCGGGAGTGAGCACAGATACGCAGTATTTT.

The chain has TRBV18 and TRBJ2-1; TRBD1 matches 12 bases. The V segment lost 9 bases and the J segment 7 bases; nucleotides outside the gene matches: 10. Germline V gene data show CDR1 as KGHSH and CDR2 as LQKENI. There are 15 residues in the CDR3. CDR3 sequence reads: CASSSGTGGMNEQFF. The CDR3 DNA is TGTGCCAGTTCTTCCGGGACAGGGGGCATGAATGAGCAGTTCTTC.

This chain's CDR3 is CASSSTSGANTGELFF. The CDR3 nucleotides are TGTGCCAGCAGCTCAACTAGCGGGGCGAACACCGGGGAGCTGTTTTTT. V and J are TRBV7-9 and TRBJ2-2; the match to TRBD2 covers 10 bases. The CDR3 loop spans 16 amino acids. Germline lookup yields CDR1 SEHNR and CDR2 FQNEAQ (reference sequence). V trimming: 4 bases; J trimming: 0 bases; junction bases outside the gene matches: 2.

The chain joins TRBV7-9 to TRBJ2-3, with TRBD2 matching 9 bases. Germline V gives CDR1 SEHNR, CDR2 FQNEAQ (reference sequence). Germline trimming cut 4 bases from V and 5 bases from J; bases unmatched to any gene: 10. The CDR3 covers 16 residues. As DNA, the CDR3 is TGTGCCAGCAGCTCACGAACAGCGGGAGGCAGAGATACGCAGTATTTT. Translating it yields CASSSRTAGGRDTQYF.

The V and J genes are TRBV28 and TRBJ2-5; no clear D gene. The CDR3 has 12 amino acids. V gave up 4 bases and J gave up 5 bases, with 8 bases separating them. CDR1 MDHEN and CDR2 SYDVKM come from the germline V gene. CDR3 loop: CASSSPLETQYF. The CDR3 DNA sequence: TGTGCCAGCAGTTCCCCCCTGGAGACCCAGTACTTC.

The J gene is TRBJ2-5, the V gene TRBV4-3, with 16 bases matching TRBD2. CDR1 is LGHNA, CDR2 YSLEER, per germline. The CDR3 consists of 16 residues. The V and J ends lost 5 bases and 4 bases, in that order; junction bases with no gene match: 4. The CDR3 DNA sequence: TGCGCCAGCAGCTGGGGACTAGCGGGAGGGGGAGAGACCCAGTACTTC. Encoded protein: CASSWGLAGGGETQYF.

This chain links TRBV6-2 or TRBV6-3 with TRBJ1-3; TRBD1 aligns across 7 bases. V shed 5 bases and J 3 bases; nucleotides not matched to a gene: 7. The CDR3 is 15 amino acids. CDR1 and CDR2 from the germline V gene are MNHEY and SVGEGT. Here the CDR3 DNA reads TGTGCCAGCAGTCGGACAGGTGGACTTGGAAACACCATATATTTT. Its translation: CASSRTGGLGNTIYF.

This clone showed up just a few times. The rearrangement joins TRBV7-8 to TRBJ1-1; TRBD1 aligns across 9 bases. Germline CDR1 reads SGHVS; CDR2 reads FQNEAQ. This CDR3 region has 16 residues. V was clipped by 0 bases and J by 4 bases; unmatched bases: 6. As DNA, the CDR3 is TGTGCCAGCAGCTTAGCTGGGACAGGGAGTTTCACTGAAGCTTTCTTT. It yields the protein CASSLAGTGSFTEAFF.

The rearrangement uses TRBV30 and TRBJ2-3, with TRBD2 identical over 7 bases. The CDR3 length is 15 residues. Germline V gene data show CDR1 as GTSNPN and CDR2 as SVGIG (reference sequence). V lost 0 bases to trimming and J lost 4 bases; unmatched junction nucleotides: 7. The CDR3: CAWSVWREPADTQYF. The CDR3 region has the DNA TGTGCCTGGAGTGTGTGGCGGGAGCCTGCAGATACGCAGTATTTT.

V and J are TRBV3-1 (or the pseudogene TRBV3-2) and TRBJ2-7; perhaps TRBD1 as D (5 bases). This CDR3 contains 16 residues. Germline CDR1 reads LGHDT; CDR2 reads YNNKEL (reference sequence). V lost 0 bases to trimming and J lost 5 bases, with 17 bases between them. CDR3: CASSQDGKGLRDEQYF. The CDR3 DNA is TGTGCCAGCAGCCAAGATGGCAAGGGGCTCAGGGACGAGCAGTACTTC.

The J gene is TRBJ2-7, the V gene TRBV28; TRBD1 aligns across 7 bases. V dropped 6 bases and J dropped 6; count of bases not matched to a gene: 8. There are 13 residues in the CDR3. Germline-derived CDR1 and CDR2 are MDHEN and SYDVKM. The CDR3 region has the DNA TGTGCCAGCAGGAAACAGGGGTCGTCCGAGCAGTACTTC. It encodes CASRKQGSSEQYF.

This rearrangement joins TRBV5-1 to TRBJ2-3, with D possibly matching TRBD1 (5 bases). Trimming took off 3 bases at V and 0 bases at J, with 11 bases between the two ends. The germline gives CDR1 SGHRS, CDR2 YFSETQ. CDR3 size: 15 residues. The CDR3 reads CASSSMTASTDTQYF. The CDR3 DNA reads as TGCGCCAGCAGCTCCATGACAGCTAGCACAGATACGCAGTATTTT.

V usage is TRBV15 and J usage is TRBJ2-1, with 12 bases fitting TRBD1. This CDR3 is built from 14 residues. Losses at the gene ends were 5 bases for V and 9 bases for J; bases not matched to a gene: 5. CDR1 is LNHNV and CDR2 is YYDKDF in the germline V gene (reference sequence). As DNA, the CDR3 is TGTGCCACCAGCTCGGGACAGGGGGCGCGTGAGCAGTTCTTC. This codes for CATSSGQGAREQFF.

The gene calls are TRBV7-9 and TRBJ2-1; D not resolved. The CDR3 has 13 residues. V lost 0 bases to trimming and J lost 12 bases, with 12 bases between them. The germline V gene encodes CDR1 SEHNR and CDR2 FQNEAQ (reference sequence). CDR3: CASSLAPASSQFF. The CDR3 DNA is TGTGCCAGCAGCTTAGCCCCAGCGTCATCGCAGTTCTTC.

The chain links TRBV24-1 to TRBJ1-2, with 8 nucleotides matching TRBD1. Germline lookup yields CDR1 KGHDR and CDR2 SFDVKD. The CDR3 is made up of 14 amino acids. V shed 3 bases and J 4 bases; nucleotides not matched to a gene: 3. As DNA, the CDR3 is TGTGCCACCAGTGATCCTGACAGGGGCTATGGCTACACCTTC. Translating gives CATSDPDRGYGYTF.